This T cell receptor beta chain was documented in a study of T cell responses to AZD1222 COVID-19 vaccine. Between the trimmed V and J ends, which lost 11 bases and 7 bases, there was a span of 18 bases. The CDR3 runs to 12 residues. Germline V lookup: CDR1 SNHLY, CDR2 FYNNEI. Clones were sequenced by immunoSEQ multiplex PCR, and TCRdb holds only the in-frame ones, with some missing. The sample includes some 150,000 clones, roughly 87% of them seen just once. Second doses at about 4 or about 12 weeks were pooled. The origin of this receptor is an adult who received the AZD1222 COVID-19 vaccine. The rearrangement joins TRBV2 to TRBJ2-7; a possible D gene is TRBD2 (6 bases). Sequencing was performed on peripheral blood, taken 28 days after the second AZD1222 dose. In DNA form, the CDR3 reads TGTGCCTCCGGGAGACGGGATGCAGAGCAGTACTTC. It specifies CASGRRDAEQYF. Full variable domain (missing parts from reference TRBV2 and TRBJ2-7): EPEVTQTPSHQVTQMGQEVILRCVPISNHLYFYWYRQILGQKVEFLVSFYNNEISEKSEIFDDQFSVERPDGSNFTLKIRSTKLEDSAMYFCASGRRDAEQYFGPGTRLTVT.